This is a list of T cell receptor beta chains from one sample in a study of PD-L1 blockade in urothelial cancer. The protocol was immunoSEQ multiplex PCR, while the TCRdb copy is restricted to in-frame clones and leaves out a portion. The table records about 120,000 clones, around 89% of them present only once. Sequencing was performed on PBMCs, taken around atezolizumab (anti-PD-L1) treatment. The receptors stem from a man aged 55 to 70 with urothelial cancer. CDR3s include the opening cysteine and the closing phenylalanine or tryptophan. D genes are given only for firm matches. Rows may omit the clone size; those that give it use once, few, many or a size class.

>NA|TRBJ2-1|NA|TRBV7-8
CASTLFAVLERDSYNEQFF
TGTGCCAGCACCCTGTTTGCCGTCTTGGAACGGGACTCCTACAATGAGCAGTTCTTC
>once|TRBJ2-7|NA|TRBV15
CATSRQATYEQYF
TGTGCCACCAGCAGACAGGCCACCTACGAGCAGTACTTC
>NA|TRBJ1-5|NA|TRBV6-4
CASSDSGFKDQPQHF
TGTGCCAGCAGTGACTCGGGCTTCAAAGATCAGCCCCAGCATTTT
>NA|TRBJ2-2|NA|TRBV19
CASGLLSGELFF
TGTGCCAGCGGACTTCTTTCCGGGGAGCTGTTTTTT
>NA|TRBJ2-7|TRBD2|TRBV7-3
CASSLTAGVGYEQYF
TGTGCCAGCAGCTTAACCGCGGGAGTAGGATACGAGCAGTACTTC
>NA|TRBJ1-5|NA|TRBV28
CASLGRGEFQPQHF
TGTGCCAGCTTGGGCAGGGGAGAATTTCAGCCCCAGCATTTT
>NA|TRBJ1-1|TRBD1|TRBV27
CASSLWYRGMNTEAFF
TGTGCCAGCAGTTTATGGTACAGGGGGATGAACACTGAAGCTTTCTTT
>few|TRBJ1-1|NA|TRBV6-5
CASSRGSNTEAFF
TGTGCCAGCAGTCGAGGATCGAACACTGAAGCTTTCTTT
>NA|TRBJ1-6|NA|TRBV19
CASGSSTNSPLHF
TGTGCCTCCGGGTCCTCTACCAATTCACCCCTCCACTTT
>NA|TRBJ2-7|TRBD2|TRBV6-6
CASSSGGYNEQYF
TGTGCCAGTTCTAGCGGGGGGTACAACGAGCAGTACTTC
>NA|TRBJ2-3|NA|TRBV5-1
CASSFEPLKTDTQYF
TGCGCCAGCAGCTTCGAGCCCCTTAAGACAGATACGCAGTATTTT
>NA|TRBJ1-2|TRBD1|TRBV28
CASSSDQTGGDYGYTF
TGTGCCAGCAGTTCAGATCAGACAGGGGGCGACTATGGCTACACCTTC
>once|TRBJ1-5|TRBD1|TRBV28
CASSWSRDRGPHF
TGTGCCAGCAGTTGGTCCCGGGACAGGGGTCCTCATTTT
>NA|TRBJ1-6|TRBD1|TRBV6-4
CASSETGGSPLHF
TGTGCCAGCAGTGAGACAGGGGGTTCACCCCTCCACTTT
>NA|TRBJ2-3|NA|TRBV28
CASNVEAPSTDTQYF
TGTGCCAGCAATGTGGAGGCCCCCAGCACAGATACGCAGTATTTT
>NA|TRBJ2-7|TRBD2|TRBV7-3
CASSPGTSGTFYF
TGTGCCAGCAGCCCCGGGACTAGCGGGACCTTCTACTTC
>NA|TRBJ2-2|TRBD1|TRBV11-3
CASSLEVGGQGTGELFF
TGTGCCAGCAGCTTAGAAGTGGGGGGACAGGGCACCGGGGAGCTGTTTTTT
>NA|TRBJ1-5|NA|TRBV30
CARSLGLDQPQHF
TGTGCCCGTTCTCTGGGGCTGGACCAGCCCCAGCATTTT
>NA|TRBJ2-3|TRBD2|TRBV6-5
CAVLAGGPPNTQYF
TGTGCCGTACTAGCGGGGGGGCCCCCTAATACGCAGTATTTT
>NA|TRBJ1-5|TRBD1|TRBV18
CASSPRQGYQPQHF
TGTGCCAGCTCACCACGACAGGGGTATCAGCCCCAGCATTTT
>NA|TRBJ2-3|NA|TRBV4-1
CASSQGLSDATDTQYF
TGCGCCAGCAGCCAGGGACTTTCGGATGCCACAGATACGCAGTATTTT
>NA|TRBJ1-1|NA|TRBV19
CASSSRGMFAEAFF
TGTGCCAGTTCTTCTAGAGGGATGTTCGCTGAAGCTTTCTTT
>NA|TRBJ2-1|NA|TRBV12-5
CASGLGSSYNEQFF
TGTGCTAGTGGTTTGGGCTCCAGTTACAATGAGCAGTTCTTC
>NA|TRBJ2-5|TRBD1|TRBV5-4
CASSLRTGGLETQYF
TGTGCCAGCAGCTTGCGGACAGGGGGACTAGAGACCCAGTACTTC
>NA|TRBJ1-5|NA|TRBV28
CASSLGGAHPNQPQHF
TGTGCCAGCAGTTTGGGAGGGGCCCACCCAAATCAGCCCCAGCATTTT
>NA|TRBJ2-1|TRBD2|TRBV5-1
CASSSPSSGRERNEQFF
TGCGCCAGCAGCTCCCCAAGTAGCGGGAGGGAACGCAATGAGCAGTTCTTC
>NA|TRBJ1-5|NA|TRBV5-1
CASSLDSPTNQPQHF
TGCGCCAGCAGCTTGGACAGCCCCACGAATCAGCCCCAGCATTTT
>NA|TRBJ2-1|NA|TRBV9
CASSVLDSYNEQFF
TGTGCCAGCAGCGTTCTAGACTCCTACAATGAGCAGTTCTTC
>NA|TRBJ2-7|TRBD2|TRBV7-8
CASSLTGTSVSYEQYF
TGTGCCAGCAGCCTTACCGGGACTAGCGTCTCCTACGAGCAGTACTTC
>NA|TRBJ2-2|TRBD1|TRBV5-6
CASRGQGAQGELFF
TGTGCCAGCAGGGGACAGGGGGCGCAGGGGGAGCTGTTTTTT
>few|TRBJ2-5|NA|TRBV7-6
CASSREYAEETQYF
TGTGCCAGCAGCCGAGAATACGCCGAAGAGACCCAGTACTTC
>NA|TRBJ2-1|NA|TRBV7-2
CASSLWESSYNEQFF
TGTGCCAGCAGCTTATGGGAGAGCTCCTACAATGAGCAGTTCTTC
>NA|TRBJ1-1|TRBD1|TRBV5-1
CASSLGGDRDTEAFF
TGCGCCAGCAGCTTGGGAGGGGACAGAGACACTGAAGCTTTCTTT
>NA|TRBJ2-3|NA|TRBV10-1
CASSEVRTDTQYF
TGCGCCAGCAGCGAGGTCAGAACAGATACGCAGTATTTT
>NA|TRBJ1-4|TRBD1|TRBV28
CASRTQTGFGFNEKLFF
TGTGCCAGCAGGACCCAGACAGGGTTCGGGTTTAATGAAAAACTGTTTTTT
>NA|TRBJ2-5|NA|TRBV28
CASSLPRRIGETQYF
TGTGCCAGCAGTTTACCTCGTAGAATTGGAGAGACCCAGTACTTC
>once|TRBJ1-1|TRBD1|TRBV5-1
CASSPGVTGLYTEAFF
TGCGCCAGCAGCCCTGGCGTGACAGGGCTTTACACTGAAGCTTTCTTT
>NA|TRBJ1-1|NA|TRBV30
CAWSTSGDAEAFF
TGTGCCTGGAGTACTTCAGGGGACGCTGAAGCTTTCTTT
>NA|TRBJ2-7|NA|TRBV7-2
CASSLQLAGSLYEQYF
TGTGCCAGCAGCTTGCAACTAGCCGGGAGTCTTTACGAGCAGTACTTC
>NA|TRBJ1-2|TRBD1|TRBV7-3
CASSPTGAENYGYTF
TGTGCCAGCAGCCCGACAGGGGCCGAGAACTATGGCTACACCTTC
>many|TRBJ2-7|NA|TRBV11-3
CASSLTATYEQYF
TGTGCCAGCAGCTTAACAGCCACCTACGAGCAGTACTTC
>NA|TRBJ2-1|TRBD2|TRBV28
CASSPRTSRASYNEQFF
TGTGCCAGCAGTCCCAGGACTAGCCGGGCCTCCTACAATGAGCAGTTCTTC
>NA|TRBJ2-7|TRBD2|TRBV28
CASSLAGTGLAARVYEQYF
TGTGCCAGCAGTTTAGCAGGAACGGGACTAGCGGCGAGGGTCTACGAGCAGTACTTC
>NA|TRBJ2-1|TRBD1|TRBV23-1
CASSPPDRDGNNEQFF
TGCGCCAGCAGTCCCCCGGACAGGGACGGGAACAATGAGCAGTTCTTC
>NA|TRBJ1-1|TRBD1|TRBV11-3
CASSLGQGSGTEAFF
TGTGCCAGCAGCTTAGGACAGGGGAGCGGCACTGAAGCTTTCTTT
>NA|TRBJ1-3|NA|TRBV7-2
CASSLDGSSGNTIYF
TGTGCCAGCAGCTTAGACGGGAGCTCTGGAAACACCATATATTTT
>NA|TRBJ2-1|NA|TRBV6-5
CASNPVRVPYNEQFF
TGTGCCAGCAACCCTGTGAGGGTCCCCTACAATGAGCAGTTCTTC
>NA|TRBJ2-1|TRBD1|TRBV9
CASSVSAGQGSNEQFF
TGTGCCAGCAGCGTGTCTGCGGGACAGGGGAGTAATGAGCAGTTCTTC
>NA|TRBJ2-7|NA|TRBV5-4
CASSLAIGGSYEQYF
TGTGCCAGCAGCTTGGCCATCGGGGGCTCCTACGAGCAGTACTTC
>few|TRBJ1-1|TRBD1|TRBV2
CADAGTGVTEAFF
TGTGCCGACGCCGGGACAGGGGTTACTGAAGCTTTCTTT
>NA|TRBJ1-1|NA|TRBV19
CASRNDQGGANTEAFF
TGTGCCAGTAGGAACGACCAGGGCGGAGCGAACACTGAAGCTTTCTTT
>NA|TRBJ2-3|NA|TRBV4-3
CASSQDGDTSTDTQYF
TGCGCCAGCAGCCAAGATGGGGACACGTCGACAGATACGCAGTATTTT
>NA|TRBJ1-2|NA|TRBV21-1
CASSKPQKPLDSPYGYTF
TGTGCCAGCAGCAAACCCCAAAAGCCCCTTGACAGCCCCTATGGCTACACCTTC
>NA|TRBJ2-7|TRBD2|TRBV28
CASSSPASGIYEQYF
TGTGCCAGCAGTTCCCCGGCTAGCGGGATCTACGAGCAGTACTTC
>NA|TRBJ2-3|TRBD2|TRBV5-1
CASSSGLAVTTDTQYF
TGCGCCAGCAGCTCGGGACTAGCGGTTACCACAGATACGCAGTATTTT
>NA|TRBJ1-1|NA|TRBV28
CASSLAGTYSPNTEAFF
TGTGCCAGCAGTTTAGCTGGGACATACAGCCCGAACACTGAAGCTTTCTTT
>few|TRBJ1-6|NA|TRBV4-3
CASSQDRPQSSYNSPLHF
TGCGCCAGCAGCCAAGATAGACCACAGAGCTCCTATAATTCACCCCTCCACTTT